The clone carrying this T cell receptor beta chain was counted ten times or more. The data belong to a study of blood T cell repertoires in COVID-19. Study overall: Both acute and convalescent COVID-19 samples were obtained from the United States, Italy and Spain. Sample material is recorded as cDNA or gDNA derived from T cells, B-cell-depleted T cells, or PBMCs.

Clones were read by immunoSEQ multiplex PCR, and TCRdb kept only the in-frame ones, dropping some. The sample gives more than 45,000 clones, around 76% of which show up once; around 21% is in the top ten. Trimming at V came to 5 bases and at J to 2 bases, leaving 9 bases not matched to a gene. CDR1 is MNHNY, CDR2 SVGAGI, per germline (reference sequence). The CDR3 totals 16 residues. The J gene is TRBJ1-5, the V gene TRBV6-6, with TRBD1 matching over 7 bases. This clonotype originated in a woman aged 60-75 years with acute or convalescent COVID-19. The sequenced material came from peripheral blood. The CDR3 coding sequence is TGTGCCAGCAGTAATCCCACAGGGGTCGGCAATCAGCCCCAGCATTTT. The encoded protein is CASSNPTGVGNQPQHF.